What follows are 12 T cell receptor beta chains derived from one specimen sequenced in a study of OX40 agonist ivuxolimab in advanced cancers. Sequencing used immunoSEQ multiplex PCR; TCRdb keeps in-frame clones, though not all of them. The table records approximately 74,000 clones, 85% to 90% of them present only once. The material sequenced was CD4+ or CD8+ T cells sorted from blood, taken in a trial of the OX40 agonist ivuxolimab. The receptors shown here come from an adult with an advanced solid tumor such as melanoma, head and neck, liver or kidney cancer.

The chain uses TRBV6-5 and TRBJ2-7, with D perhaps being TRBD1 or TRBD2 (5 bases each). Per germline, CDR1 MNHEY and CDR2 SVGAGI. This CDR3 has 14 residues. Trimming stripped 4 bases from V and 2 bases from J, with 12 bases between. The DNA of the CDR3 is TGTGCCAGCAGTTCTCGAGGGACGGCCTACGAGCAGTACTTC. Translation gives CASSSRGTAYEQYF.

The chain combines TRBV6-5 with TRBJ2-1; 9 bases fit TRBD1. The CDR3 totals 13 residues. The trim removed 6 bases at V and 11 bases at J, leaving 8 bases unmatched. Germline-derived CDR1 and CDR2 are MNHEY and SVGAGI. CDR3 region: CASSLTGGLKQFF. The CDR3 DNA follows: TGTGCCAGCAGCCTGACAGGGGGGTTAAAGCAGTTCTTC.

The chain is built from TRBV30 and TRBJ2-7, with TRBD1 identical over 10 bases. The ends lost 2 bases at V and 1 base at J; junction bases unmatched: 11. Germline loops: CDR1 GTSNPN, CDR2 SVGIG (reference sequence). The CDR3 consists of 17 residues. DNA for the CDR3: TGTGCCTGGAGTCCCAAAGGTGGGACAGGGGCTTCCTACGAGCAGTACTTC. Protein: CAWSPKGGTGASYEQYF.

The sample holds one count of this clone. The chain has TRBV11-2 and TRBJ1-1; no clear D. The V gene's germline CDR1 is SGHAT and CDR2 FQNNGV. The CDR3 extends over 11 amino acids. V was trimmed by 5 bases and J by 8 bases, leaving 9 bases between them. CDR3 DNA: TGTGCCAGCAGCGTCGGTAGGGAAGCTTTCTTT. Translated, it gives CASSVGREAFF.

This chain connects TRBV6-5 to TRBJ2-3; D remains unclear. Germline V gene lookup returns CDR1 MNHEY and CDR2 SVGAGI. Trimming took off 0 bases at V and 0 bases at J, with 10 bases between the two ends. CDR3 size: 16 residues. The CDR3 loop is CASSYSPPGSTDTQYF. The CDR3 coding sequence is TGTGCCAGCAGTTACTCGCCCCCCGGCAGCACAGATACGCAGTATTTT.

J is TRBJ2-5 and V is TRBV2; D might be TRBD2 (6 bases). Germline CDR1 reads SNHLY; CDR2 reads FYNNEI. Trimming removed 7 bases at V and 2 bases at J, with 11 bases between. This CDR3 has 13 amino acids. The CDR3 sequence: CASTRDSQETQYF. The CDR3 region has the DNA TGTGCCAGCACCCGGGACTCGCAAGAGACCCAGTACTTC. Together with reference TRBV2 and TRBJ2-5, the CDR3 gives the full variable domain: EPEVTQTPSHQVTQMGQEVILRCVPISNHLYFYWYRQILGQKVEFLVSFYNNEISEKSEIFDDQFSVERPDGSNFTLKIRSTKLEDSAMYFCASTRDSQETQYFGPGTRLLVL.

As to this clone: This sample also contains other DNA sequences that code for the same CDR3. The chain uses TRBV7-2 and TRBJ1-5; D perhaps matches TRBD1 (6 bases). The length of the CDR3 is 15 residues. Trimming stripped 2 bases from V and 4 bases from J, with 12 bases between. CDR1 and CDR2 (germline): SGHTA, FQGNSA. CDR3: CASSLKGQGNQPQHF. For the CDR3, the DNA is TGTGCCAGCAGCTTAAAGGGGCAGGGGAATCAGCCCCAGCATTTT.

CDR3 protein: CASKRETLTDTQYF. The DNA for the CDR3 is TGTGCCAGCAAAAGGGAGACCCTCACAGATACGCAGTATTTT. The chain couples TRBV6-6 to TRBJ2-3; D perhaps matches TRBD2 (5 bases). Between the trimmed V and J ends, which lost 7 bases and 2 bases, there was a span of 13 bases. Germline-derived CDR1 and CDR2 are MNHNY and SVGAGI (reference sequence). The CDR3 sequence is 14 residues long.

The genes are TRBV28 and TRBJ2-7; 11 nucleotides match TRBD1. J gave up 4 bases and V 6 bases, and 11 bases lay outside the gene matches. The CDR3 length is 16 residues. Germline CDR1 reads MDHEN; CDR2 reads SYDVKM. The DNA of the CDR3 is TGTGCCAGCAGCCCGACTTGGACAGGGGGCAGGTACGAGCAGTACTTC. Translated, it gives CASSPTWTGGRYEQYF.

The chain carries TRBV5-1 and TRBJ1-3; D unclear. The germline gives CDR1 SGHRS, CDR2 YFSETQ. There are 14 residues in the CDR3. Trimming pared 0 bases from V and 4 bases from J, leaving 8 bases between. The CDR3 is CASSLEGQGNTIYF. The CDR3 DNA reads TGCGCCAGCAGCTTGGAGGGTCAGGGAAACACCATATATTTT.

The chain combines TRBV19 with TRBJ2-7; D is possibly TRBD1 (7 bases). This CDR3 is built from 13 residues. Germline V gene sequence: CDR1 LNHDA, CDR2 SQIVND (reference sequence). The germline V and J ends were trimmed by 5 bases and 7 bases, with 15 bases remaining between them. The CDR3 region is CASSSTGAGEQYF. For the CDR3, the DNA is TGTGCCAGTAGTTCAACAGGGGCGGGAGAGCAGTACTTC.

This clone came up a few times. The chain uses TRBV7-9 and TRBJ2-2; D not certain. The germline gives CDR1 SEHNR, CDR2 FQNEAQ (reference sequence). The CDR3 sequence is 14 residues long. Trimming took 2 bases from V and 7 from J, leaving 11 bases between them. CDR3 amino acids: CASSLMASGGELFF. CDR3 sequence (DNA): TGTGCCAGCAGCTTAATGGCATCGGGCGGGGAGCTGTTTTTT.